The source of this T cell receptor beta chain is a study of blood T cells in healthy people across ages. Through a sample-barcoded 5' primer and a J-beta primer mix, a second PCR was run for about 7 to 12 cycles. One entry per CDR3 protein, called by TCRdb with MiXCR from the 5' RACE reads. The sample records hundreds of thousands of distinct CDR3 sequences, about 40% being singletons. This clonotype appeared a few times. V gave up 5 bases and J gave up 9 bases; unmatched junction bases: 13. The CDR3 contains 15 residues. In germline, CDR1 is MDHEN, CDR2 SYDVKM. V and J are TRBV28 and TRBJ2-1; TRBD2 matches at 7 bases. The origin of this receptor is an older woman in good health. Sequences were obtained from blood. DNA of the CDR3: TGTGCCAGCAGTCCCCCAGCGGGAAGGTCAGCTGAGCAGTTCTTC. It codes for CASSPPAGRSAEQFF.